In this sample, the clone carrying this T cell receptor (beta chain) turned up many times. Its antigen is currently unknown. This specimen comes from a study of T cell repertoires in cytomegalovirus infection. Germline assignment: CDR1 SGHTA and CDR2 FQGNSA. The CDR3 runs to 14 residues. V shed 3 bases and J shed 2 bases, with 9 bases lying between them. TCRdb itself ran the reads through MiXCR, one entry per CDR3 protein. The table has about 700,000 distinct CDR3 sequences, 33% seen once; the top ten hold about 20%. Sequencing used cultured PBMCs, obtained from culture after CMV antigen stimulation. This chain joins TRBV7-2 and TRBJ2-3; D is ambiguous. The clonotype comes from a human donor in good health (CMV status not recorded). Some clones in this sample may be carry-over from other donors' samples. CDR3 coding DNA: TGTGCCAGCAGCTTGGCTAGTTACACAGATACGCAGTATTTT. Its translation: CASSLASYTDTQYF.